This T cell receptor beta chain was identified during a study of blood T cell repertoires in COVID-19. Study as a whole: Researchers got acute and convalescent COVID-19 samples from the United States, Italy and Spain.

From germline, CDR1 is SGHAT and CDR2 FQNNGV. CDR3 length: 15 amino acids. Trimming stripped 0 bases from V and 0 bases from J, with 8 bases between. Authors' analysis steps: Scientists estimated how many nucleated cells there were by amplifying reference gene primers. The method was immunoSEQ multiplex PCR; TCRdb's version includes in-frame clones alone and lacks a portion of them. That table gives V, J and clone size, and the DNA gave D and trimming. The sample has some 120,000 clones; roughly 72% are singletons. The source is a human donor in a cohort sampled during active COVID-19. Sequencing used peripheral blood. The V call is TRBV11-2, the J call TRBJ1-1, with D uncertain. The CDR3 region is CASSLDRGLNTEAFF. The CDR3 region has the DNA TGTGCCAGCAGCTTAGATAGAGGGCTGAACACTGAAGCTTTCTTT.